These 24 T cell receptor beta chains were sequenced from one sample in a study of shared clonotypes between healthy human individuals. Repertoires were generated with immunoSEQ multiplex PCR, while TCRdb's copy carries only in-frame clones and drops some. Found here are some 1.4 million clones, over 95% of them singletons; the top ten hold roughly 1.2%. The specimen was naive CD4+ T cells sorted from blood. Documented subset: CD45RA+ positively selected. The receptor set was obtained from a man aged 30 to 45 in good health.

This CDR3 is CATRDLSYEQYF. The CDR3, as DNA: TGTGCCACTAGGGACCTCTCCTACGAGCAGTACTTC. This chain links TRBV6-1 with TRBJ2-7; D possibly matches TRBD1 or TRBD2 (5 bases each). V lost 10 bases and J 0 bases, leaving 10 bases between the germline ends. Germline CDR1 reads MNHNS; CDR2 reads SASEGT. The CDR3 spans 12 residues.

Concerning this clone: The identical CDR3 is also encoded by other nucleotide sequences in the sample. The chain recombines TRBV9 with TRBJ2-3; no definite D call. Between the trimmed V and J ends, which lost 2 bases and 2 bases, there was a span of 6 bases. Germline CDR1 reads SGDLS; CDR2 reads YYNGEE. There are 13 residues in the CDR3. CDR3 sequence: CASSVFPTDTQYF. The CDR3 region has the DNA TGTGCCAGCAGCGTCTTCCCCACAGATACGCAGTATTTT.

The genes are TRBV19 and TRBJ1-2; 10 bases agree with TRBD1. Trimming cost V 11 bases and J 5 bases; bases outside gene matches: 23. Per germline, CDR1 LNHDA and CDR2 SQIVND (reference sequence). This CDR3 spans 18 amino acids. In nucleotides, the CDR3 is TGTGCCTCCGGGGACAGGGGCCCCTTTTACGCCCCAGGGTATGGCTACACCTTC. It yields the protein CASGDRGPFYAPGYGYTF.

The CDR3 DNA reads as TGTGCCAGCAGCGCCCAACCTTCGACAGGGTGGGTAGCTTTCTTT. It yields the protein CASSAQPSTGWVAFF. V usage is TRBV6-4 and J usage is TRBJ1-1; 7 bases fit TRBD1. From germline, CDR1 is MRHNA and CDR2 SNTAGT. The V segment lost 6 bases and the J segment 10 bases; nucleotides outside the gene matches: 17. The CDR3 runs to 15 residues.

A remark on this clone: This CDR3 is also generated by other DNA sequences in the sample. CDR3 DNA sequence: TGCAGCGTTGAAGATCCAGGCACTGAAGCTTTCTTT. Translating gives CSVEDPGTEAFF. The V call is TRBV29-1, the J call TRBJ1-1; no firm D call. Germline V gene sequence: CDR1 SQVTM, CDR2 ANQGSEA. Trimming removed 0 bases from V and 4 bases from J, with 6 bases in between. The CDR3 has 12 amino acids.

The chain recombines TRBV13 with TRBJ2-5, with 13 bases matching TRBD2. V was clipped by 5 bases and J by 5 bases; unmatched bases: 2. Germline loops: CDR1 PRHDT, CDR2 FYEKMQ (reference sequence). This CDR3 spans 14 amino acids. The DNA for the CDR3 is TGTGCCAGCAGCGGGACTAGCGGGACTGAGACCCAGTACTTC. Translating gives CASSGTSGTETQYF.

The genes are TRBV7-9 and TRBJ1-2; no clear D. Trimming took off 0 bases at V and 2 bases at J, with 16 bases between the two ends. The CDR3 runs to 17 residues. Germline V gene sequence: CDR1 SEHNR, CDR2 FQNEAQ (reference sequence). CDR3 sequence (DNA): TGTGCCAGCAGCTTAGCGTATCCTCCTCGCGGGAACTATGGCTACACCTTC. Protein sequence: CASSLAYPPRGNYGYTF.

The chain joins TRBV6-5 to TRBJ1-2; no clear D. Germline loops: CDR1 MNHEY, CDR2 SVGAGI. This CDR3 contains 15 residues. The germline V and J ends were trimmed by 7 bases and 4 bases, with 19 bases remaining between them. Here the CDR3 reads CASTSLEKRSYGYTF. The CDR3 coding sequence is TGTGCCAGCACTAGCCTGGAAAAGCGGTCCTATGGCTACACCTTC.

The J gene is TRBJ1-4, the V gene TRBV15, with D possibly being TRBD1 (5 bases). The ends were cut back, 1 base at V and 7 bases at J, with 19 bases in the middle. CDR1 and CDR2 from the germline V gene are LNHNV and YYDKDF (reference sequence). This CDR3 has 17 amino acids. The chain's CDR3 is CATSRAVGVTRGEKLFF. CDR3 coding DNA: TGTGCCACCAGCAGAGCCGTGGGGGTGACTCGGGGTGAAAAACTGTTTTTT.

This chain connects TRBV10-3 to TRBJ2-3, with 8 bases lining up with TRBD2. The germline V gene has CDR1 ENHRY and CDR2 SYGVKD. The CDR3 covers 15 residues. V lost 3 bases to trimming and J lost 3 bases; unmatched junction nucleotides: 5. Here the CDR3 DNA reads TGTGCCATCAGTGACGGGACTAGGGTAACAGATACGCAGTATTTT. This sequence encodes CAISDGTRVTDTQYF.

The rearrangement uses TRBV30 and TRBJ1-5; D uncertain. This CDR3 region has 15 residues. V lost 4 bases, J lost 0 bases, and 13 bases lay in between. The germline V gene has CDR1 GTSNPN and CDR2 SVGIG (reference sequence). CDR3 DNA sequence: TGTGCCTGGAATAGTCCTGCTTATAGCAATCAGCCCCAGCATTTT. This encodes CAWNSPAYSNQPQHF.

The chain carries TRBV28 and TRBJ2-5; 7 bases fit TRBD1. Germline V CDR1 and CDR2: MDHEN, SYDVKM. The length of the CDR3 is 15 residues. V shed 6 bases, J shed 5 bases, and the junction held 12 bases outside the gene matches. In DNA form, the CDR3 reads TGTGCCAGCAGCCGAACGCGAGGGGGCGTTGAGACCCAGTACTTC. Its translation: CASSRTRGGVETQYF.

The chain carries TRBV5-4 and TRBJ2-1, with TRBD1 matching over 7 bases. After removal of 3 bases from V and 5 bases from J, the junction contained 5 bases not matched to a gene. The CDR3 loop spans 14 amino acids. The germline V gene has CDR1 SGHNT and CDR2 YYREEE (reference sequence). The CDR3 here is CASSYQGDDNEQFF. CDR3 coding DNA: TGTGCCAGCAGCTATCAGGGGGATGACAATGAGCAGTTCTTC.

The rearrangement uses TRBV9 and TRBJ2-3; the match to TRBD2 covers 7 bases. Trimming removed 2 bases from V and 5 bases from J; junction bases left unmatched: 14. The CDR3 covers 17 residues. The V gene's germline CDR1 is SGDLS and CDR2 YYNGEE. The CDR3 loop reads CASSVGQLAFGEDTQYF. The CDR3, as DNA: TGTGCCAGCAGCGTCGGACAACTAGCGTTCGGCGAAGATACGCAGTATTTT.

The count of this clone is one. The V gene is TRBV18, the J gene TRBJ1-3; 7 positions agree with TRBD1. This CDR3 spans 16 amino acids. In germline, CDR1 is KGHSH, CDR2 LQKENI. V lost 6 bases, J lost 0 bases, and 8 bases stayed unmatched. The CDR3 here is CASSRTGAFSGNTIYF. The CDR3 coding sequence is TGTGCCAGCTCTCGGACAGGCGCCTTCTCTGGAAACACCATATATTTT.

Here the CDR3 reads CASSTTGKIQYF. In DNA, the CDR3 is TGTGCCAGCAGCACGACAGGGAAGATACAGTACTTC. This chain joins TRBV28 and TRBJ2-7, with TRBD1 matching over 7 bases. With V trimmed by 6 bases and J by 10 bases, 9 bases remained unmatched. The germline gives CDR1 MDHEN, CDR2 SYDVKM. The CDR3 has 12 amino acids.

The chain combines TRBV10-2 with TRBJ2-5; 12 bases are shared with TRBD2. The V and J ends lost 5 bases and 4 bases, in that order; junction bases with no gene match: 5. Germline CDR1 and CDR2: WSHSY and SAAADI. This CDR3 is built from 15 residues. The CDR3 coding sequence is TGCGCCAGCAGTTTCCTACTAGCGGGAGGAGAGACCCAGTACTTC. Its translation is CASSFLLAGGETQYF.

The rearrangement uses TRBV10-1 and TRBJ1-4; a weak D match, TRBD1 (6 bases). The germline CDR1 and CDR2 sequences are WNHNN and SYGVQD (reference sequence). V was pared by 7 bases and J by 5 bases, with 20 bases between. The CDR3 is made up of 16 amino acids. The CDR3 DNA reads TGCGCCAGCAAGGGACAAGACGAACGGGCCAATGAAAAACTGTTTTTT. This encodes CASKGQDERANEKLFF.

The genes are TRBV4-3 and TRBJ1-5; D uncertain. Germline V gene sequence: CDR1 LGHNA, CDR2 YSLEER. The CDR3 sequence is 13 residues long. V lost 0 bases, J lost 4 bases, and 4 bases lay in between. The CDR3 reads CASSQDLNQPQHF. CDR3 DNA: TGCGCCAGCAGCCAAGATCTGAATCAGCCCCAGCATTTT.

The table lists this clone with a count of one. The V call is TRBV6-5, the J call TRBJ2-7, with 11 bases that match TRBD1. The length of the CDR3 is 13 residues. V was pared by 6 bases and J by 7 bases, with 5 bases of the junction left unmatched. Germline assignment: CDR1 MNHEY and CDR2 SVGAGI. CDR3 in DNA: TGTGCCAGCAGAGCGGACAGGGGGCGAGAGCAGTACTTC. It encodes CASRADRGREQYF.

J is TRBJ2-3 and V is TRBV28, with 10 bases lining up with TRBD1. V trimming: 7 bases; J trimming: 13 bases; junction bases outside the gene matches: 23. This CDR3 spans 17 amino acids. Germline CDR1 is MDHEN and CDR2 is SYDVKM. CDR3 amino acids: CASTPRSGTGAHLDKYF. The CDR3 nucleotides are TGTGCCAGCACCCCTCGTTCCGGGACAGGGGCGCATCTCGACAAGTATTTT.

This chain connects TRBV7-9 to TRBJ2-7; 8 positions agree with TRBD1. The V gene's germline CDR1 is SEHNR and CDR2 FQNEAQ (reference sequence). V lost 10 bases and J lost 4; bases outside the gene matches: 12. This CDR3 is built from 14 residues. CDR3 in DNA: TGTGCCACATCCGGGACAGGAGGGTTGTACGAGCAGTACTTC. The encoded protein is CATSGTGGLYEQYF. The complete variable domain, with remaining parts taken from reference TRBV7-9 and TRBJ2-7, reads DTGVSQNPRHKITKRGQNVTFRCDPISEHNRLYWYRQTLGQGPEFLTYFQNEAQLEKSRLLSDRFSAERPKGSFSTLEIQRTEQGDSAMYLCATSGTGGLYEQYFGPGTRLTVT.

V gene TRBV14 combines with J gene TRBJ2-7; TRBD1 agrees at 9 bases. The CDR3 loop spans 15 amino acids. V lost 3 bases to trimming and J lost 3 bases; unmatched junction nucleotides: 6. Per the germline V gene, CDR1 is SGHDN and CDR2 is FVKESK. The DNA of the CDR3 is TGTGCCAGCAGCCACCAGGACAGGGGCTACTACGAGCAGTACTTC. Its protein is CASSHQDRGYYEQYF.

The DNA for the CDR3 is TGCGCCAGCAGCCAAGTAGGTCTGGCTGCGGAAAAACTGTTTTTT. Translating it yields CASSQVGLAAEKLFF. This chain uses TRBV4-1 with TRBJ1-4; no clear D gene. Germline-derived CDR1 and CDR2 are MGHRA and YSYEKL. V was cut by 1 base and J by 8 bases, with 14 bases left in between. The CDR3 is 15 amino acids.